These 15 T cell receptor beta chains were all obtained from the same sample, sequenced in a study of spatial heterogeneity in lung cancer. Stated time point: sample taken at primary tumor resection. TCRdb processed the 5' RACE reads anew with MiXCR; each CDR3 protein has one entry. The data show over 10,000 distinct CDR3 sequences, less than 4.5% seen once. Study-wide results and caveats: It was found that expanded intratumoral alpha and beta TCR counts tracked tumor mutation counts.

These TCRs are of unknown antigen specificity. The sequencing used lung tumor tissue, collected at surgery. These receptors were collected from a male donor with early-stage non-small cell lung cancer.

By sample fraction, this clonotype is medium-sized. The chain couples TRBV7-8 to TRBJ1-2; 9 positions match TRBD1. V was clipped by 4 bases and J by 8 bases; unmatched bases: 8. The V gene's germline CDR1 is SGHVS and CDR2 FQNEAQ. CDR3 length: 14 residues. CDR3 in amino acids: CASSSTPGQGGYTF. The CDR3 DNA follows: TGTGCCAGCAGCTCAACTCCGGGACAGGGAGGCTACACCTTC.

This clonotype showed up many times. The genes are TRBV4-2 and TRBJ2-1; possibly TRBD2 for D (6 bases). Trimming took off 4 bases at V and 3 bases at J, with 13 bases between the two ends. CDR1 and CDR2 (germline): LGHNA, YNFKEQ. CDR3 length equals 15 residues. As DNA, the CDR3 is TGTGCCAGCAGCCTCTCCCGGGACTTCTACAATGAGCAGTTCTTC. It specifies CASSLSRDFYNEQFF.

Many counts were recorded for this clonotype. This chain uses TRBV7-9 with TRBJ1-2, with TRBD1 as a possible D gene (6 bases). The CDR3 is made up of 17 amino acids. In germline, CDR1 is SEHNR, CDR2 FQNEAQ (reference sequence). V was pared by 5 bases and J by 7 bases, with 26 bases between. For the CDR3, the DNA is TGTGCCAGCAGCAAAACAGGTACCAGGGGAGGTGGAAGTGGCTACACCTTC. Its protein product is CASSKTGTRGGGSGYTF. The whole variable domain, filled in from reference TRBV7-9 and TRBJ1-2, reads DTGVSQNPRHKITKRGQNVTFRCDPISEHNRLYWYRQTLGQGPEFLTYFQNEAQLEKSRLLSDRFSAERPKGSFSTLEIQRTEQGDSAMYLCASSKTGTRGGGSGYTFGSGTRLTVV.

Note on this clonotype: Relative to the germline gene, one junction end is altered; a read error may explain this. This rearrangement joins TRBV29-1 to TRBJ2-5, with D perhaps matching TRBD1 (6 bases). Looked up from germline, CDR1 is SQVTM and CDR2 is ANQGSEA. The CDR3 totals 13 residues. CDR3 sequence: CSVGDTSQDTQYF. The DNA of the CDR3 is TGCAGCGTGGGGGACACCTCCCAAGATACCCAGTACTTC.

This clonotype was recorded at least ten times. The CDR3 loop is CASSYSMGAEAFF. CDR3 in DNA: TGTGCCAGCAGTTACAGTATGGGAGCTGAAGCTTTCTTT. V gene TRBV6-2 or TRBV6-3 combines with J gene TRBJ1-1; no definite D call. The CDR3 consists of 13 residues. Germline V gives CDR1 MNHEY, CDR2 SVGEGT. The V and J ends lost 2 bases and 6 bases respectively, with 10 bases between them.

This clonotype was recorded many times. CDR3 loop: CASSPPTSTTQYF. CDR3 DNA sequence: TGTGCCAGCAGCCCTCCGACTAGTACGACCCAGTACTTC. This chain connects TRBV2 to TRBJ2-5, with D perhaps TRBD2 (6 bases). The CDR3 spans 13 residues. Germline-derived CDR1 and CDR2 are SNHLY and FYNNEI. V gave up 6 bases and J gave up 7 bases, with 15 bases separating them.

Ten or more counts support this clonotype. This rearrangement joins TRBV5-1 to TRBJ1-2; 8 nucleotides align to TRBD1. CDR3 size: 15 residues. Germline CDR1 SGHRS, CDR2 YFSETQ. V dropped 4 bases and J dropped 3; count of bases not matched to a gene: 8. The CDR3 DNA reads as TGCGCCAGCAGCCAGGACAGGGTATTAGACTATGGCTACACCTTC. Its protein is CASSQDRVLDYGYTF.

This clonotype was detected many times. J is TRBJ2-7 and V is TRBV6-5; D is uncertain. The CDR3 length is 14 residues. The V gene's germline CDR1 is MNHEY and CDR2 SVGAGI. The V end lost 0 bases, the J end lost 2 bases, and 8 bases lay between the germline ends. In DNA form, the CDR3 reads TGTGCCAGCAGTTACTCCGCGTCCCCCTACGAGCAGTACTTC. The encoded protein is CASSYSASPYEQYF.

This clonotype was recorded many times. The genes are TRBV27 and TRBJ1-6; D is uncertain. V lost 5 bases to trimming and J lost 10 bases, with 18 bases between them. Germline assignment: CDR1 MNHEY and CDR2 SMNVEV (reference sequence). This CDR3 contains 15 residues. CDR3 amino acids: CASSTQGSLRSPLHF. In DNA form, the CDR3 reads TGTGCCAGCAGTACTCAAGGGTCATTGAGATCACCCCTCCACTTT.

This sequence joins TRBV12-3 or TRBV12-4 and TRBJ2-1; TRBD1 aligns across 10 bases. V dropped 2 bases and J dropped 7; count of bases not matched to a gene: 5. The CDR3 spans 15 residues. The chain's CDR3 is CASSLNGQGVNEQFF. Here the CDR3 DNA reads TGTGCCAGCAGTTTAAATGGACAGGGGGTTAATGAGCAGTTCTTC.

This clonotype showed up many times. The genes are TRBV19 and TRBJ2-4; D perhaps matches TRBD2 (6 bases). Germline V gives CDR1 LNHDA, CDR2 SQIVND (reference sequence). Trimming cost V 7 bases and J 0 bases, with 19 bases left between them. This CDR3 region has 17 residues. The CDR3 reads CASNTRREVGAKNIQYF. CDR3 DNA sequence: TGTGCCAGTAATACGCGCAGGGAGGTTGGAGCCAAAAACATTCAGTACTTC.

This clonotype was recorded a few times. A much more abundant neighbour one base away suggests this may be a read error. The gene calls are TRBV4-3 and TRBJ1-2; D is unclear. Germline-derived CDR1 and CDR2 are LGHNA and YSLEER. This CDR3 contains 17 residues. CDR3 in amino acids: CASSQDFVQSPLYGYNF. The CDR3 DNA sequence: TGCGCCAGCAGCCAAGATTTTGTACAGTCCCCCCTCTATGGCTACAACTTC.

This clonotype was seen repeatedly, ten times or more. The gene calls are TRBV5-1 and TRBJ2-5, with D unclear. The CDR3 consists of 13 residues. V was clipped by 0 bases and J by 4 bases, with 7 bases between them. Germline CDR1 and CDR2: SGHRS and YFSETQ. CDR3 DNA: TGCGCCAGCAGCTTGGTCACACTAGAGACCCAGTACTTC. The encoded protein is CASSLVTLETQYF.

This clonotype was counted ten times or more. The CDR3 DNA reads TGTGCCAGCAGCTTAGCGGGACAGCCATTCACAGATACGCAGTATTTT. As protein: CASSLAGQPFTDTQYF. The rearrangement joins TRBV7-8 to TRBJ2-3, with 7 bases aligning to TRBD1. Germline CDR1 SGHVS, CDR2 FQNEAQ. The CDR3 runs 16 residues. The junction had 5 bases not matched to a gene; V was cut back by 0 bases and J by 2 bases.

This clonotype was seen at least ten times. V usage is TRBV6-5 and J usage is TRBJ1-1, with D unclear. The germline V gene encodes CDR1 MNHEY and CDR2 SVGAGI. This CDR3 contains 15 residues. V lost 1 base and J 2 bases, leaving 11 bases between the germline ends. The CDR3 region is CASSYFSAANTEAFF. CDR3 bases: TGTGCCAGCAGTTACTTCTCGGCAGCCAACACTGAAGCTTTCTTT.